This paragraph reports one T cell receptor (beta chain). What it binds is unknown. The PCR employed 60 Vbeta primers together with 13 Jbeta primers. The assay was immunoSEQ multiplex PCR, and TCRdb's table has in-frame clones only and misses some. Among approximately 140,000 clones, 76% were seen once, and the ten largest hold 1.5% to 2%. The data were taken from a study of cytomegalovirus exposure and HLA in healthy donors. General study findings and limits: Researchers counted 150 to 200 TCR beta chains as cytomegalovirus-associated.

The CDR3 has 13 amino acids. Losses at the gene ends were 7 bases for V and 1 base for J; bases not matched to a gene: 4. CDR1 is MNHNY and CDR2 is SVGAGI in the germline V gene (reference sequence). Sequencing input: PBMCs. The chain joins TRBV6-6 to TRBJ2-7, with 7 bases matching TRBD2. This TCR was sampled from a man between 40 and 49 years old in good health and CMV-seronegative. The CDR3 DNA reads as TGTGCCAGCAACCGGGGGGATTCCTACGAGCAGTACTTC. Residues: CASNRGDSYEQYF.